This T cell receptor beta chain was recorded in a study of chronic HIV infection and antiretroviral therapy. Germline CDR1 and CDR2: SGHRS and YFSETQ. Trimming pared 1 base from V and 5 bases from J, leaving 4 bases between. The CDR3 has 11 amino acids. This clonotype was picked up many times. TCRdb fed the 5' RACE reads into MiXCR, producing one record per CDR3 protein. The sample holds just over 30,000 distinct CDR3 sequences, over 7.5% seen once. The receptor was derived from an adult who had HIV and had not received antiretroviral therapy, or was an uninfected healthy control (not recorded which). Sequencing was performed on peripheral blood. V is TRBV5-1 and J is TRBJ2-7; no firm D call. In nucleotides, the CDR3 is TGCGCCAGCAGCTTGCTCCACGAGCAGTACTTC. Protein: CASSLLHEQYF.